Following are 32 T cell receptor beta chains from one sample sequenced in a study of shared clonotypes between healthy human individuals (dated by TCRdb to about 2020). Library preparation employed the immunoSEQ multiplex PCR assay. The source is immuneACCESS, and TCRdb retained only in-frame sequences with V and J called. Part of the clones is not carried over; for the studies checked, unresolved V genes explain less than half of this, and the remainder is unexplained. Here the sample has around 1.9 million clones; about 94% occur a single time. Under 2% of the sample rests with the top ten. CD8 naive samples consisted of CD45RO-negative cells that were positively selected for CCR7, yielding a CD45RA+CCR7+ population without TemRA cells. The material sequenced was naive CD8+ T cells from PBMCs. The label giving this sample's cell subset or site can be read as: CD45RA+CCR7+. Receptors were obtained from a man between 18 and 29 years old in good health. Some clones in this sample may be carry-over from other donors' samples.

The CDR3: CASSVVAGGSLTGELFF. CDR3 in DNA: TGTGCCAGCAGCGTAGTGGCAGGAGGGTCCCTCACCGGGGAGCTGTTTTTT. V is TRBV9 and J is TRBJ2-2, with D perhaps matching TRBD2 (6 bases). Deletions cut 0 bases from V and 4 bases from J, with 16 bases between. CDR1 is SGDLS, CDR2 YYNGEE, per germline. This CDR3 is 17 amino acids long.

In the case of this clone: Additional DNA sequences in this sample encode the identical CDR3. V usage is TRBV19 and J usage is TRBJ1-5; 8 nucleotides agree with TRBD1. The junction had 3 bases not matched to a gene; V was cut back by 7 bases and J by 4 bases. The CDR3 runs to 13 residues. Germline loops: CDR1 LNHDA, CDR2 SQIVND (reference sequence). DNA of the CDR3: TGTGCCAGTAACGACAGGGGAAATCAGCCCCAGCATTTT. This gives the protein CASNDRGNQPQHF.

The chain employs TRBV7-8 and TRBJ2-7; D is possibly TRBD1 (6 bases). The CDR3 consists of 14 residues. Germline V gives CDR1 SGHVS, CDR2 FQNEAQ. Trimming took off 5 bases at V and 1 base at J, with 12 bases between the two ends. In nucleotides, the CDR3 is TGTGCCAGCAGCCCCGCCGGGACATCCTACGAGCAGTACTTC. Protein sequence: CASSPAGTSYEQYF.

V is TRBV10-3 and J is TRBJ2-1; a possible D gene is TRBD2 (5 bases). Germline loops: CDR1 ENHRY, CDR2 SYGVKD. V lost 11 bases and J lost 0, with 23 bases in between. The CDR3 spans 17 residues. For the CDR3, the DNA is TGTGCCGTCCGGGATCCGAGGGAACAGAGCTCCTACAATGAGCAGTTCTTC. Its protein is CAVRDPREQSSYNEQFF.

This clone was observed a single time. This same CDR3 is encoded by further DNA sequences in the sample. This chain links TRBV27 with TRBJ2-7; perhaps TRBD2 as D (7 bases). CDR3 length: 14 residues. Germline V gene lookup returns CDR1 MNHEY and CDR2 SMNVEV (reference sequence). The V end lost 5 bases, the J end lost 2 bases, and 13 bases lay between the germline ends. The CDR3 sequence is CASSLGGGAYEQYF. The CDR3 DNA reads TGTGCCAGCAGTCTAGGGGGAGGGGCCTACGAGCAGTACTTC.

V gene TRBV27 combines with J gene TRBJ1-1; weak D call: TRBD1 (5 bases). V dropped 4 bases and J dropped 0 bases, with 9 bases sitting between them. The length of the CDR3 is 14 residues. Germline V gene sequence: CDR1 MNHEY, CDR2 SMNVEV (reference sequence). CDR3 coding DNA: TGTGCCAGCAGTTGGGACGGAGTGAACACTGAAGCTTTCTTT. Protein sequence: CASSWDGVNTEAFF.

The V and J genes are TRBV25-1 and TRBJ2-7, with TRBD2 identical over 10 bases. The CDR3 is 16 residues long. The germline V gene encodes CDR1 MGHDK and CDR2 SYGVNS. The J segment lost 5 bases and the V segment lost 5 bases, leaving 12 bases of the junction unmatched. The CDR3 spells CASSQPEAGGIDEQYF. CDR3 sequence (DNA): TGTGCCAGCAGTCAACCCGAAGCGGGAGGGATCGACGAGCAGTACTTC.

As to this clone: Other DNA sequences in this sample translate to the same CDR3. This chain uses TRBV9 with TRBJ2-1; 7 bases agree with TRBD2. Trimming removed 0 bases from V and 6 bases from J; junction bases left unmatched: 3. The germline CDR1 and CDR2 sequences are SGDLS and YYNGEE. The CDR3 runs to 14 residues. The CDR3 coding sequence is TGTGCCAGCAGCGTAGGACTAGCCCCCAATGAGCAGTTCTTC. Amino acid sequence: CASSVGLAPNEQFF.

Worth noting for this clone: The same CDR3 is also encoded by other DNA sequences in this sample. CDR3 DNA: TGTGCCAGCAGCGCCGGGGGGGGCAGCAATCAGCCCCAGCATTTT. This gives the protein CASSAGGGSNQPQHF. This chain joins TRBV9 and TRBJ1-5; D possibly corresponds to TRBD1 (6 bases). Trimming stripped 3 bases from V and 1 base from J, with 11 bases between. Germline V gives CDR1 SGDLS, CDR2 YYNGEE. This CDR3 contains 15 residues.

V is TRBV7-3 and J is TRBJ2-2; D not resolved. This CDR3 has 17 residues. V was pared by 3 bases and J by 0 bases, with 14 bases between. CDR1 and CDR2 (germline): SGHTA, FQGTGA. CDR3 in amino acids: CASSFSDTQTNTGELFF. The CDR3 DNA is TGTGCCAGCAGCTTTTCAGACACCCAAACGAACACCGGGGAGCTGTTTTTT.

The rearrangement joins TRBV28 to TRBJ1-2; D possibly corresponds to TRBD1 (5 bases). This CDR3 spans 15 amino acids. V was clipped by 6 bases and J by 2 bases, with 16 bases between them. Germline lookup yields CDR1 MDHEN and CDR2 SYDVKM. The CDR3 bases are TGTGCCAGCAGGAAGAGGGGAGGTCGAAACTATGGCTACACCTTC. It encodes CASRKRGGRNYGYTF.

The sample holds one count of this clone. This chain joins TRBV25-1 and TRBJ2-2; D is unresolved. Germline loops: CDR1 MGHDK, CDR2 SYGVNS. Trimming pared 6 bases from V and 6 bases from J, leaving 5 bases between. The CDR3 is 11 amino acids. CDR3 residues: CASRAAGELFF. In DNA, the CDR3 is TGTGCCAGCAGAGCTGCCGGGGAGCTGTTTTTT.

To note about this clone: Other DNA sequences in the same sample also yield this CDR3. The V and J genes are TRBV28 and TRBJ2-3, with D hard to call. The CDR3 totals 13 residues. V was trimmed by 3 bases and J by 3 bases, leaving 7 bases between them. Germline CDR1 MDHEN, CDR2 SYDVKM. CDR3 DNA: TGTGCCAGCAGTTTCACGCGGACAGATACGCAGTATTTT. Its translation: CASSFTRTDTQYF.

With respect to this clone: This sample also contains other DNA sequences that code for the same CDR3. V gene TRBV6-5 combines with J gene TRBJ1-5; perhaps TRBD1 as D (6 bases). V was trimmed by 0 bases and J by 2 bases, leaving 8 bases between them. CDR1 is MNHEY, CDR2 SVGAGI, per germline. This CDR3 comprises 15 residues. The CDR3 spells CASSYSGAGNQPQHF. CDR3 nucleotides: TGTGCCAGCAGTTACTCGGGGGCTGGCAATCAGCCCCAGCATTTT.

V and J are TRBV7-2 and TRBJ2-3, with 11 bases that match TRBD2. Losses at the gene ends were 11 bases for V and 6 bases for J; bases not matched to a gene: 16. Germline V CDR1 and CDR2: SGHTA, FQGNSA. The CDR3 has 16 residues. CDR3 coding DNA: TGTGCCGGGGGGGAGTCCACTAGCGGGAGCGGGGATACGCAGTATTTT. Translated: CAGGESTSGSGDTQYF.

The CDR3 DNA sequence: TGTGCCAGCAGCAGCCTAGCGGGAGGGCCTCCCACCGGGGAGCTGTTTTTT. Protein: CASSSLAGGPPTGELFF. The V call is TRBV7-2, the J call TRBJ2-2; 12 bases agree with TRBD2. Germline-derived CDR1 and CDR2 are SGHTA and FQGNSA. The junction had 8 bases not matched to a gene; V was cut back by 5 bases and J by 4 bases. The CDR3 sequence is 17 residues long.

The rearrangement joins TRBV11-2 to TRBJ2-5, with 9 bases that match TRBD1. CDR3 length equals 15 residues. Germline V gene sequence: CDR1 SGHAT, CDR2 FQNNGV. V lost 1 base and J lost 5; bases outside the gene matches: 5. The CDR3 DNA sequence: TGTGCCAGCAGCTTAGGAGACAGGGGGGGCGAGACCCAGTACTTC. This encodes CASSLGDRGGETQYF.

This clone was picked up one time. The rearrangement uses TRBV7-9 and TRBJ1-1; D might be TRBD1 (6 bases). The V end lost 1 base, the J end lost 3 bases, and 12 bases lay between the germline ends. This CDR3 region has 15 residues. In germline, CDR1 is SEHNR, CDR2 FQNEAQ (reference sequence). The CDR3 region has the DNA TGTGCCAGCAGCTTAGAAGGCGGACAGCACACTGAAGCTTTCTTT. It encodes CASSLEGGQHTEAFF.

This clone was seen just once. The chain uses TRBV9 and TRBJ2-1; TRBD2 agrees at 10 bases. V lost 0 bases, J lost 5 bases, and 5 bases stayed unmatched. The germline gives CDR1 SGDLS, CDR2 YYNGEE. This CDR3 is 16 amino acids long. CDR3 DNA sequence: TGTGCCAGCAGCGTAGAATGGACTAGCGGCGACAATGAGCAGTTCTTC. This codes for CASSVEWTSGDNEQFF.

CDR3 sequence (DNA): TGTGCCAGCAGCTTAACGGGACTAGGGGCGGGAGATGAGCAGTTCTTC. Translating it yields CASSLTGLGAGDEQFF. The V gene is TRBV7-9, the J gene TRBJ2-1; TRBD2 agrees at 8 bases. After removal of 2 bases from V and 8 bases from J, the junction contained 11 bases not matched to a gene. Germline CDR1 and CDR2: SEHNR and FQNEAQ (reference sequence). The CDR3 totals 16 residues. Drawing the rest from reference TRBV7-9 and TRBJ2-1, the complete variable domain is DTGVSQNPRHKITKRGQNVTFRCDPISEHNRLYWYRQTLGQGPEFLTYFQNEAQLEKSRLLSDRFSAERPKGSFSTLEIQRTEQGDSAMYLCASSLTGLGAGDEQFFGPGTRLTVL.

V and J are TRBV9 and TRBJ2-3; 9 bases are shared with TRBD2. Germline V gene data show CDR1 as SGDLS and CDR2 as YYNGEE. The CDR3 has 16 amino acids. After removal of 3 bases from V and 1 base from J, the junction contained 6 bases not matched to a gene. CDR3 sequence reads: CASSARLAAGTDTQYF. For the CDR3, the DNA is TGTGCCAGCAGCGCCCGACTAGCGGCCGGCACAGATACGCAGTATTTT. The variable domain in full, completed from reference TRBV9 and TRBJ2-3, reads DSGVTQTPKHLITATGQRVTLRCSPRSGDLSVYWYQQSLDQGLQFLIQYYNGEERAKGNILERFSAQQFPDLHSELNLSSLELGDSALYFCASSARLAAGTDTQYFGPGTRLTVL.

The chain links TRBV2 to TRBJ1-2, with a possible D match to TRBD1 (6 bases). CDR1 is SNHLY, CDR2 FYNNEI, per germline. The CDR3 contains 13 residues. Trimming stripped 2 bases from V and 6 bases from J, with 10 bases between. CDR3 amino acids: CASSENRGNGYTF. DNA for the CDR3: TGTGCCAGCAGTGAAAATAGGGGGAATGGCTACACCTTC.

The chain is built from TRBV14 and TRBJ2-7; D is tentatively TRBD1 or TRBD2 (5 bases each). Germline V gene data show CDR1 as SGHDN and CDR2 as FVKESK. V was shortened by 4 bases and J by 0 bases, with 25 bases between the two germline ends. The CDR3 length is 19 residues. CDR3: CASSPKGVRRDGRSYEQYF. The CDR3 coding sequence is TGTGCCAGCAGCCCGAAGGGAGTACGCCGGGACGGTCGCTCCTACGAGCAGTACTTC.

This chain joins TRBV13 and TRBJ1-1; tentatively, D is TRBD1 (5 bases). V dropped 2 bases and J dropped 6 bases, with 22 bases sitting between them. CDR1 is PRHDT and CDR2 is FYEKMQ in the germline V gene (reference sequence). There are 17 residues in the CDR3. CDR3 amino acids: CASSLSTWRQLGAEAFF. The DNA for the CDR3 is TGTGCCAGCAGCTTATCTACTTGGAGACAGCTGGGCGCTGAAGCTTTCTTT.

V and J are TRBV19 and TRBJ1-1; D might be TRBD1 (6 bases). Germline V lookup: CDR1 LNHDA, CDR2 SQIVND (reference sequence). The CDR3 totals 15 residues. The germline V and J ends were trimmed by 4 bases and 3 bases, with 15 bases remaining between them. CDR3 in DNA: TGTGCCAGTAGTACGGTCTACAGGGAGCACACTGAAGCTTTCTTT. Protein sequence: CASSTVYREHTEAFF.

This clone was seen only a few times. V is TRBV30 and J is TRBJ1-5; D remains ambiguous. This CDR3 contains 14 residues. Germline V lookup: CDR1 GTSNPN, CDR2 SVGIG (reference sequence). V shed 2 bases and J shed 4 bases, with 12 bases lying between them. The CDR3 DNA sequence: TGTGCCTGGAGTCCCGCAGAGACGAATCAGCCCCAGCATTTT. This translates into CAWSPAETNQPQHF.

The chain carries TRBV27 and TRBJ2-2; no clear D. Germline CDR1 reads MNHEY; CDR2 reads SMNVEV (reference sequence). Trimming took 3 bases from V and 5 from J, leaving 10 bases between them. The CDR3 totals 14 residues. Here the CDR3 DNA reads TGTGCCAGCAGTTTTGGGATGGGGACCGGGGAGCTGTTTTTT. This gives the protein CASSFGMGTGELFF.

A single count supports this clone. This chain links TRBV29-1 with TRBJ2-7, with 14 bases aligning to TRBD2. Germline V gives CDR1 SQVTM, CDR2 ANQGSEA. The length of the CDR3 is 15 residues. V lost 1 base to trimming and J lost 5 bases; unmatched junction nucleotides: 4. Here the CDR3 DNA reads TGCAGCGTTGAAGGGGGACTAGCGGGAGCTGACGAGCAGTACTTC. It translates to CSVEGGLAGADEQYF.

V usage is TRBV6-1 and J usage is TRBJ2-5; 9 positions match TRBD1. The CDR3 is made up of 15 amino acids. V lost 2 bases to trimming and J lost 4 bases; unmatched junction nucleotides: 5. CDR1 and CDR2 (germline): MNHNS, SASEGT. CDR3 nucleotides: TGTGCCAGCAGTGAACGGGACAGGGTAGGAGAGACCCAGTACTTC. Its protein is CASSERDRVGETQYF.

This chain uses TRBV10-3 with TRBJ2-7; 9 bases fit TRBD2. Germline V gene lookup returns CDR1 ENHRY and CDR2 SYGVKD. This CDR3 has 18 amino acids. With V trimmed by 0 bases and J by 0 bases, 9 bases remained unmatched. The CDR3 region has the DNA TGTGCCATCAGTGAGTCACTGCGGGAGGGCCCTAGCTCCTACGAGCAGTACTTC. It yields the protein CAISESLREGPSSYEQYF.

The chain uses TRBV30 and TRBJ2-1, with 9 bases lining up with TRBD1. Germline V CDR1 and CDR2: GTSNPN, SVGIG (reference sequence). V was pared by 3 bases and J by 9 bases, with 9 bases of the junction left unmatched. The CDR3 consists of 14 residues. CDR3 loop: CAWRRLGQGSEQFF. In nucleotides, the CDR3 is TGTGCCTGGAGGCGATTGGGACAGGGTAGTGAGCAGTTCTTC.

CDR3: CASNPPTSDSYEQYF. The CDR3 DNA sequence: TGTGCCAGCAACCCCCCGACTAGTGATTCCTACGAGCAGTACTTC. The chain couples TRBV7-9 to TRBJ2-7, with D possibly being TRBD2 (6 bases). V gave up 7 bases and J gave up 1 base, with 17 bases separating them. Germline loops: CDR1 SEHNR, CDR2 FQNEAQ (reference sequence). The CDR3 length is 15 residues.